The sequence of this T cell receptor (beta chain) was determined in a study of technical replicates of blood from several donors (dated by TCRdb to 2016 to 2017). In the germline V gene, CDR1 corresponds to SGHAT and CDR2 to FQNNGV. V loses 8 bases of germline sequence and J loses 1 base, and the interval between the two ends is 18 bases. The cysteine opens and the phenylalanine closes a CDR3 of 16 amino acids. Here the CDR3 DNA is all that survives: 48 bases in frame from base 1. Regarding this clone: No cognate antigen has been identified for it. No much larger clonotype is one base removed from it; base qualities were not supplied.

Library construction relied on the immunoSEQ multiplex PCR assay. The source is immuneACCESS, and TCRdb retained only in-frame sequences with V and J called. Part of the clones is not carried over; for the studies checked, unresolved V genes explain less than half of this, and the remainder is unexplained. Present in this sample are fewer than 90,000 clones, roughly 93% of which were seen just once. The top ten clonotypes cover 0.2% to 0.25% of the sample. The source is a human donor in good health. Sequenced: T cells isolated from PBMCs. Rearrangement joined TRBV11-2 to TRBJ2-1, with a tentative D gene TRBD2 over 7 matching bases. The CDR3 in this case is CASGGGLTHSYNEQFF. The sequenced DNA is TGTGCCAGCGGGGGGGGGCTGACACATTCCTACAATGAGCAGTTCTTC.